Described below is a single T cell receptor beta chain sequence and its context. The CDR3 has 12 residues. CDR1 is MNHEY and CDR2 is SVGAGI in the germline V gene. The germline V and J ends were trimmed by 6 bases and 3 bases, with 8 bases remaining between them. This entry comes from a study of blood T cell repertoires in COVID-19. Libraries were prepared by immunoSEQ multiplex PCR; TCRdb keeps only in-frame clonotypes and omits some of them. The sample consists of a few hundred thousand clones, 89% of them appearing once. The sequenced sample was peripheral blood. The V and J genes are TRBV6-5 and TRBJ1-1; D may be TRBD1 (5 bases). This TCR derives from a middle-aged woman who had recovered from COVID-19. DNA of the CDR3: TGTGCCAGCAGCAGGGAGGACACTGAAGCTTTCTTT. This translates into CASSREDTEAFF.